The 3 T cell receptor beta chains below were found in one sample sequenced in a study of lymphopenia after photon versus proton radiotherapy (dated by TCRdb to the late 2010s). Library construction relied on the immunoSEQ multiplex PCR assay. Imported from immuneACCESS, the table was reduced by TCRdb to in-frame sequences with V and J called. These copies leave out some clones; in studies compared against another copy, an unresolved V gene accounts for under half, and the cause of the remainder is not known. Within this sample are almost 30,000 clones, with 85% to 90% of them counted one time only. Clones ranked in the top ten supply roughly 44% of the sample. The sequenced sample was peripheral blood, obtained from a patient treated with proton-based radiotherapy. The receptors were gathered from a woman between 55 and 75 years old with cholangiocarcinoma. Some clones in this sample may be carry-over from other donors' samples.

As DNA, the CDR3 is TGTGCCAGCAGCCCCGGACTAGCGGCGAACAATGAGCAGTTCTTC. It yields the protein CASSPGLAANNEQFF. The rearrangement links TRBV6-5 to TRBJ2-1, with 10 nucleotides matching TRBD2. CDR1 MNHEY and CDR2 SVGAGI come from the germline V gene. J was trimmed by 5 bases and V by 6 bases; bases with no gene match: 7. CDR3 length equals 15 residues.

This CDR3 is CASSPPRDTQYF. In DNA form, the CDR3 reads TGTGCCAGCTCACCACCGAGGGATACGCAGTATTTT. This chain connects TRBV18 to TRBJ2-3, with D unclear. V lost 0 bases, J lost 6 bases, and 4 bases lay in between. Germline CDR1 KGHSH, CDR2 LQKENI. There are 12 residues in the CDR3.

Regarding this clone: One end of the junction varies from germline; a read error may be responsible. The rearrangement uses TRBV7-7 and TRBJ2-5; maybe TRBD2 (6 bases). The CDR3 contains 13 residues. Germline V gene sequence: CDR1 SSHAT, CDR2 FNYEAQ (reference sequence). The CDR3 here is CASSAGHQETQYF. Here the CDR3 DNA reads TGTGCTAGCAGCGCGGGACACCAAGAGACCCAGTACTTC. The variable domain in full, with the rest retrieved from reference TRBV7-7 and TRBJ2-5, is GAGVSQSPRYKVTKRGQDVTLRCDPISSHATLYWYQQALGQGPEFLTYFNYEAQPDKSGLPSDRFSAERPEGSISTLTIQRTEQRDSAMYRCASSAGHQETQYFGPGTRLLVL.